The next 20 T cell receptor beta chains were all read from a single sample in a study of shared clonotypes between healthy human individuals. Generated by immunoSEQ multiplex PCR, the TCRdb table keeps only in-frame clones and is missing some. The sample holds approximately 2.5 million clones, 80% to 95% seen once. The sample consisted of naive CD4+ T cells from PBMCs. The subset denotes: CD45RA+ positively selected. The receptors stem from a man aged 18 to 35 in good health. Some clones in this sample may be carry-over from other donors' samples.

Note on this clone: Other DNA sequences in this specimen translate into the identical CDR3. This chain links TRBV7-2 with TRBJ2-5; D possibly corresponds to TRBD2 (6 bases). Germline V gene sequence: CDR1 SGHTA, CDR2 FQGNSA. V lost 5 bases to trimming and J lost 4 bases, with 14 bases between them. The CDR3 length is 14 residues. The CDR3 sequence: CASSLGGRRETQYF. CDR3 sequence (DNA): TGTGCCAGCAGCCTTGGGGGGAGGCGAGAGACCCAGTACTTC.

The V and J genes are TRBV5-5 and TRBJ1-5; D is perhaps TRBD1 (5 bases). The CDR3 has 15 residues. Trimming removed 1 base at V and 4 bases at J, with 12 bases between. Germline V gives CDR1 SGHKS, CDR2 YYEKEE (reference sequence). The CDR3 DNA sequence: TGTGCCAGCAGCTTGTCGGTGGGGGTAAATCAGCCCCAGCATTTT. Encoded protein: CASSLSVGVNQPQHF.

This clone is a singleton in its sample. The chain carries TRBV9 and TRBJ2-1, with D perhaps TRBD2 (6 bases). This CDR3 is built from 18 residues. Trimming took 0 bases from V and 1 from J, leaving 17 bases between them. From germline, CDR1 is SGDLS and CDR2 YYNGEE. CDR3 region: CASSVAPRLVGSYNEQFF. CDR3 sequence (DNA): TGTGCCAGCAGCGTAGCCCCCCGACTAGTAGGATCCTACAATGAGCAGTTCTTC.

With respect to this clone: Distinct nucleotide sequences in the sample also encode this CDR3. The chain couples TRBV18 to TRBJ2-1; 7 bases fit TRBD2. The CDR3 runs 16 residues. CDR1 KGHSH and CDR2 LQKENI come from the germline V gene. Trimming removed 3 bases from V and 0 bases from J; junction bases left unmatched: 5. CDR3 protein: CASSPRLADSYNEQFF. DNA for the CDR3: TGTGCCAGCTCACCGCGGCTAGCGGACTCCTACAATGAGCAGTTCTTC. The full variable domain, with the rest looked up from reference TRBV18 and TRBJ2-1, is NAGVMQNPRHLVRRRGQEARLRCSPMKGHSHVYWYRQLPEEGLKFMVYLQKENIIDESGMPKERFSAEFPKEGPSILRIQQVVRGDSAAYFCASSPRLADSYNEQFFGPGTRLTVL.

V usage is TRBV30 and J usage is TRBJ2-7; the match to TRBD1 covers 12 bases. The CDR3 has 14 amino acids. CDR1 is GTSNPN and CDR2 is SVGIG in the germline V gene (reference sequence). The V and J ends lost 1 base and 5 bases, in that order; junction bases with no gene match: 3. For the CDR3, the DNA is TGTGCCTGGAGTGCGGGACAGGGGGCCAACGAGCAGTACTTC. Protein: CAWSAGQGANEQYF.

The chain joins TRBV30 to TRBJ1-6; D gene uncertain. CDR1 is GTSNPN and CDR2 is SVGIG in the germline V gene (reference sequence). The CDR3 runs to 13 residues. V was cut by 4 bases and J by 5 bases, with 9 bases left in between. CDR3 nucleotide sequence: TGTGCCTGGACCCAGGAGAATAATTCACCCCTCCACTTT. Translation: CAWTQENNSPLHF.

This clone appeared a single time. The V and J genes are TRBV19 and TRBJ2-3; the D call may be TRBD1 or TRBD2 (5 bases each). The CDR3 is 14 amino acids. Looked up from germline, CDR1 is LNHDA and CDR2 is SQIVND (reference sequence). The ends were cut back, 9 bases at V and 1 base at J, with 14 bases in the middle. CDR3 sequence: CASSGAGGTDTQYF. CDR3 coding DNA: TGTGCCAGCTCCGGGGCAGGAGGCACAGATACGCAGTATTTT.

The V gene is TRBV7-6, the J gene TRBJ2-1; D not certain. Trimming took 4 bases from V and 0 from J, leaving 10 bases between them. The CDR3 is 15 amino acids. Germline assignment: CDR1 SGHVS and CDR2 FNYEAQ. The DNA of the CDR3 is TGTGCCAGCAGCTCCGCTCAGAGCTCCTACAATGAGCAGTTCTTC. It specifies CASSSAQSSYNEQFF.

This rearrangement joins TRBV9 to TRBJ2-5; 8 bases are a match to TRBD2. Losses at the gene ends were 0 bases for V and 5 bases for J; bases not matched to a gene: 6. This CDR3 is built from 15 residues. Germline CDR1 SGDLS, CDR2 YYNGEE. DNA of the CDR3: TGTGCCAGCAGCGTAGCTCCCGCGGGAGGTGAGACCCAGTACTTC. Its translation: CASSVAPAGGETQYF.

The chain links TRBV6-5 to TRBJ2-7, with D hard to call. The germline V gene has CDR1 MNHEY and CDR2 SVGAGI. The ends were cut back, 2 bases at V and 4 bases at J, with 15 bases in the middle. The length of the CDR3 is 15 residues. The CDR3 bases are TGTGCCAGCAGTTACGGGGTGGGCGGAAAATACGAGCAGTACTTC. This encodes CASSYGVGGKYEQYF.

The chain recombines TRBV15 with TRBJ1-2, with 8 bases that match TRBD1. Per the germline V gene, CDR1 is LNHNV and CDR2 is YYDKDF (reference sequence). This CDR3 is 16 amino acids long. V was pared by 0 bases and J by 3 bases, with 6 bases of the junction left unmatched. The CDR3 is CATSRDVGQAYYGYTF. In DNA, the CDR3 is TGTGCCACCAGCAGAGATGTGGGACAGGCATACTATGGCTACACCTTC.

This clone occurred once. V and J are TRBV7-9 and TRBJ1-2; D gene ambiguous. Germline CDR1 is SEHNR and CDR2 is FQNEAQ (reference sequence). V gave up 10 bases and J gave up 0 bases, with 18 bases separating them. The CDR3 consists of 15 residues. Here the CDR3 reads CATSPRGSPNYGYTF. The CDR3 nucleotides read TGTGCCACCAGTCCCCGGGGATCCCCTAACTATGGCTACACCTTC.

The CDR3 DNA reads as TGTGCCAGTAGTATAATCGGGCAGGGAAAAGATCAGCCCCAGCATTTT. This encodes CASSIIGQGKDQPQHF. This rearrangement joins TRBV19 to TRBJ1-5; D is possibly TRBD1 (5 bases). The CDR3 sequence is 16 residues long. Germline CDR1 and CDR2: LNHDA and SQIVND (reference sequence). Trimming took 2 bases from V and 5 from J, leaving 16 bases between them.

This chain uses TRBV5-1 with TRBJ1-1, with no clear D. The CDR3 has 15 amino acids. From germline, CDR1 is SGHRS and CDR2 YFSETQ. The V end was cut by 0 bases, the J end by 5 bases, with 14 bases between. The CDR3 here is CASSLVVGRGTEAFF. The CDR3 DNA sequence: TGCGCCAGCAGCTTGGTCGTGGGCCGAGGAACTGAAGCTTTCTTT.

V gene TRBV27 combines with J gene TRBJ2-5, with 12 bases lining up with TRBD2. V dropped 3 bases and J dropped 5; count of bases not matched to a gene: 10. The CDR3 is made up of 17 amino acids. In germline, CDR1 is MNHEY, CDR2 SMNVEV (reference sequence). CDR3 sequence (DNA): TGTGCCAGCAGTTTCTCGAGACTAGCGGGAGTTCACGAGACCCAGTACTTC. Protein product: CASSFSRLAGVHETQYF.

This clone was recorded once. CDR3 nucleotides: TGTGCCACCAGCCGAAGGGGGGGGTCAGAGACCCAGTACTTC. Protein: CATSRRGGSETQYF. The J gene is TRBJ2-5, the V gene TRBV15, with D maybe TRBD2 (7 bases). The CDR3 runs to 14 residues. The V and J ends lost 5 bases and 4 bases respectively, with 14 bases between them. Germline values: CDR1 LNHNV, CDR2 YYDKDF (reference sequence).

The chain couples TRBV15 to TRBJ2-3; no firm D call. This CDR3 has 14 residues. Deletions cut 0 bases from V and 4 bases from J, with 8 bases between. Germline CDR1 is LNHNV and CDR2 is YYDKDF (reference sequence). In nucleotides, the CDR3 is TGTGCCACCAGCAGAGATAGGACCCCAGATACGCAGTATTTT. It encodes CATSRDRTPDTQYF.

V and J are TRBV6-6 and TRBJ1-5; D is ambiguous. The V gene's germline CDR1 is MNHNY and CDR2 SVGAGI (reference sequence). Trimming left V 8 bases short and J 0 bases short, with 14 bases between. The CDR3 runs 15 residues. The CDR3 DNA reads as TGTGCCAGCCTCCCCAGCCGATATAGCAATCAGCCCCAGCATTTT. This sequence encodes CASLPSRYSNQPQHF.

The chain links TRBV11-3 to TRBJ2-7, with D possibly matching TRBD1 (5 bases). Trimming removed 1 base from V and 2 bases from J, with 12 bases in between. In germline, CDR1 is SGHNT, CDR2 YENEEA. This CDR3 contains 15 residues. The DNA for the CDR3 is TGTGCCAGCAGCTTAGGGGCAGGGCTAGCCTACGAGCAGTACTTC. This encodes CASSLGAGLAYEQYF.

The chain carries TRBV5-1 and TRBJ2-1; no reliable D call. The germline V gene has CDR1 SGHRS and CDR2 YFSETQ. Trimming left V 0 bases short and J 12 bases short, with 7 bases between. The CDR3 runs to 11 residues. CDR3 residues: CASSLEYVQFF. The DNA of the CDR3 is TGCGCCAGCAGCTTGGAGTATGTGCAGTTCTTC.